This TCR beta chain was obtained from a study of blood T cells in healthy people across ages (dated by TCRdb to 2014 to 2015). At the level of the whole study: In model experiments, template switching captured about one uniquely barcoded TCR beta cDNA molecule for every two T cells. The donors were split into four age groups: young (average 16 years), middle-aged (39), aged (62) and long-lived (approximately 80). Donors of different ages were randomly distributed across sequencing lanes to avoid experimental bias. The study measured age-related changes in TCR beta repertoire diversity using deep sequencing normalized with unique cDNA molecular identifiers. The study analyzed two additional independent replicas of 1 million unique cDNA reads from the same blood draw for two donors, one aged 18 to 29 and one aged 80 or older. Broader findings and caveats from the paper: Donor CMV infection status was unknown, potentially confounding age-related changes in expanded clonotypes. As age increased, observed TCR beta diversity per million T cells dropped in a roughly linear way, and a significant reduction was already evident by age roughly 36. Compared with the aged group, the long-lived group had more naive CD4+ T cells, fewer expanded clones and increased TCR diversity, a pattern suggesting age selection. There was a strong correlation between observed TCR beta diversity and the percentage of naive T cells measured by flow cytometry. Estimates of total diversity based on one million sequenced T cells were considered lower bounds and underestimates. Because profiling used bulk unsorted PBMCs, naive and antigen-experienced compartments could not be compared conclusively.

The roughly 37 donors, aged about 6 to 95 years, were systemically healthy Caucasian individuals from Russia. Each donor gave about 9.8 milliliters of peripheral blood, drawn into EDTA-treated Vacutainer tubes. Ficoll-Paque density-gradient centrifugation was used to isolate PBMCs, with at least 6.5 million per sample. Total RNA, at least 6 micrograms per sample, was extracted from PBMCs with Trizol reagent. The percentages of naive CD45RAhigh/CD27high T cells were determined by flow cytometry on a PBMC aliquot from every donor. Receptor libraries were prepared by 5' RACE. A second PCR of roughly 6 to 12 cycles was run with a J-beta primer mix and a sample-barcoded 5' primer. Each TCR beta cDNA molecule received a unique molecular identifier from a template-switch 5' adaptor carrying 12 random nucleotides. At least 2.5 million CDR3-containing paired-end reads were obtained from each sample. The Mint cDNA synthesis kit, primed by a TRBC-specific oligonucleotide, was used to synthesize first-strand cDNA from all RNA. After uracil-DNA glycosylase treatment, a first 18-cycle PCR used universal primers M1SS and BC2_uni_R on all cDNA. Per the source publication's procedure: Normalization of each sample was performed by random selection of 1 million high-quality reads, each carrying a distinct molecular identifier. Instead of being binned into consensus sequences, reads that shared molecular identifiers were thrown out. MiTCR, run with a Q25 quality threshold and the strictest error-elimination algorithm, handled CDR3 identification, clonotype clustering and error correction. A nonparametric unseen species model with Euler transformation was used to estimate lower-bound total TCR beta diversity. TCRdb took the public reads, trimmed them with fastp at Q25, ran MiXCR for clone calling and kept in-frame beta chains. When rows share a CDR3 protein, they turn into one entry using the most common DNA and genes. Clone size and V and J calls follow TCRdb, not the original study. The sample table lists approximately 2,000,000 distinct CDR3 sequences, roughly two fifths of them with a count of one. The ten most abundant clones make up about 21% of the sample.

V loses 3 bases of germline sequence and J loses 7 bases, and the interval between the two ends is 15 bases. Taken from cysteine to phenylalanine, the CDR3 has 15 residues. Of all the DNA, just the CDR3 is kept, 45 bases in frame from base 1. CDR1 is given as KGHSH and CDR2 as LQKENI, both from the germline V gene. As to this clonotype: It has no known antigen specificity. Qualities for individual bases were not recorded, and no much larger clone is one base off.

Recombination linked TRBV18 to TRBJ1-4; possibly the D gene is TRBD1, per 5 matching bases. The sequence was collected from a human donor in good health. The sample comprised blood. The bases are TGTGCCAGCTCACCGACAGCCGCGGATGGTGAAAAACTGTTTTTT. The encoded protein is CASSPTAADGEKLFF.